The 18 T cell receptor beta chains listed next were all sequenced from one sample in a study of T cell changes during pregnancy in multiple sclerosis. Profiled with immunoSEQ multiplex PCR; TCRdb holds only in-frame clones, not every one. The sample records under 95,000 clones, about nine tenths being singletons. This specimen consisted of peripheral blood, obtained in the second trimester of pregnancy. Every receptor here comes from a female donor with multiple sclerosis, enrolled in a pregnancy study.

V usage is TRBV7-8 and J usage is TRBJ1-3; 7 bases align to TRBD1. Germline trimming cut 5 bases from V and 4 bases from J; bases unmatched to any gene: 14. CDR3 length equals 17 residues. The germline CDR1 and CDR2 sequences are SGHVS and FQNEAQ. The CDR3 here is CASSIHRDSASGNTIYF. Here the CDR3 DNA reads TGTGCCAGCAGCATCCACCGGGACAGTGCCTCCGGAAACACCATATATTTT.

The V and J genes are TRBV28 and TRBJ1-6; TRBD1 aligns across 7 bases. CDR3 length equals 14 residues. J lost 7 bases, V lost 5 bases, and 5 bases had no gene match. Germline CDR1 and CDR2: MDHEN and SYDVKM. The chain's CDR3 is CASSHYRGNSPLHF. The CDR3 region has the DNA TGTGCCAGCAGTCACTACAGGGGAAATTCACCCCTCCACTTT.

The genes are TRBV5-1 and TRBJ2-5; D may be TRBD1 (6 bases). Germline lookup yields CDR1 SGHRS and CDR2 YFSETQ. The CDR3 sequence is 15 residues long. Trimming removed 0 bases from V and 5 bases from J, with 14 bases in between. CDR3 amino acids: CASSLGAGDGETQYF. The CDR3 DNA reads TGCGCCAGCAGCTTGGGGGCAGGGGACGGGGAGACCCAGTACTTC.

This clone was seen just once. The chain uses TRBV6-6 and TRBJ1-6; the D is unclear. The CDR3 runs 16 residues. Germline CDR1 MNHNY, CDR2 SVGAGI (reference sequence). V was pared by 1 base and J by 7 bases, with 14 bases between. CDR3 residues: CASSYLGRAGNSPLHF. The CDR3, as DNA: TGTGCCAGCAGTTACTTAGGTAGGGCGGGGAATTCACCCCTCCACTTT.

J is TRBJ2-3 and V is TRBV27; no definite D call. This CDR3 region has 15 residues. V was clipped by 8 bases and J by 2 bases, with 17 bases between them. The germline gives CDR1 MNHEY, CDR2 SMNVEV (reference sequence). DNA of the CDR3: TGTGCCAGCGGCTCGAAGCGTCCTCACACAGATACGCAGTATTTT. It encodes CASGSKRPHTDTQYF.

The rearrangement uses TRBV27 and TRBJ1-4; D remains unclear. The germline CDR1 and CDR2 sequences are MNHEY and SMNVEV (reference sequence). V lost 3 bases and J lost 7, with 9 bases in between. The CDR3 totals 13 residues. The CDR3 reads CASSFLAGEKLFF. The CDR3 DNA reads as TGTGCCAGCAGTTTCCTAGCAGGTGAAAAACTGTTTTTT.

The V gene is TRBV5-6, the J gene TRBJ1-2; possibly TRBD1 for D (5 bases). Between the trimmed V and J ends, which lost 1 base and 4 bases, there was a span of 11 bases. Germline CDR1 and CDR2: SGHDT and YYEEEE. This CDR3 contains 14 residues. The CDR3 DNA is TGTGCCAGCAGCTTGTGGGAGGGGACCTATGGCTACACCTTC. Protein product: CASSLWEGTYGYTF.

This chain connects TRBV7-2 to TRBJ1-2, with 9 bases fitting TRBD1. The CDR3 covers 14 residues. The V gene end was trimmed by 5 bases and the J gene end by 8 bases; junction bases not matched to a gene: 9. CDR1 and CDR2 (germline): SGHTA, FQGNSA. CDR3 sequence (DNA): TGTGCCAGCAGCACCCACCGACAGGGGGGCGGCTACACCTTC. It codes for CASSTHRQGGGYTF.

This rearrangement joins TRBV5-6 to TRBJ2-2; D perhaps matches TRBD1 (6 bases). Looked up from germline, CDR1 is SGHDT and CDR2 is YYEEEE. V dropped 2 bases and J dropped 1 base, with 12 bases sitting between them. The CDR3 length is 16 residues. The CDR3 sequence: CASSLVGRGNTGELFF. The CDR3 nucleotides are TGTGCCAGCAGCTTAGTAGGCAGGGGGAACACCGGGGAGCTGTTTTTT.

The chain uses TRBV14 and TRBJ1-1; D gene unclear. This CDR3 region has 12 residues. V lost 4 bases and J lost 11, with 14 bases in between. Germline V gene sequence: CDR1 SGHDN, CDR2 FVKESK. The CDR3 here is CASSPLSRQAFF. The CDR3 DNA reads as TGTGCCAGCAGCCCCCTTTCTCGTCAGGCTTTCTTT.

Only one count was recorded for this clone. The chain is built from TRBV6-5 and TRBJ1-2, with TRBD1 identical over 7 bases. This CDR3 has 13 residues. Germline V gene lookup returns CDR1 MNHEY and CDR2 SVGAGI. The V gene end was trimmed by 2 bases and the J gene end by 6 bases; junction bases not matched to a gene: 3. CDR3 DNA sequence: TGTGCCAGCAGTTACCCAGGACAGGATGGCTACACCTTC. It yields the protein CASSYPGQDGYTF.

This chain uses TRBV2 with TRBJ2-7; 14 bases agree with TRBD2. The J segment lost 3 bases and the V segment lost 5 bases, leaving 12 bases of the junction unmatched. CDR3 size: 18 residues. CDR1 is SNHLY, CDR2 FYNNEI, per germline. The CDR3 nucleotides are TGTGCCAGCAGTTCCGGGACTAGCGGGAGAAAGCTTTTCTACGAGCAGTACTTC. This gives the protein CASSSGTSGRKLFYEQYF.

V and J are TRBV2 and TRBJ1-3; D may be TRBD1 (6 bases). Trimming pared 6 bases from V and 0 bases from J, leaving 9 bases between. The CDR3 is 14 amino acids. Germline V gene sequence: CDR1 SNHLY, CDR2 FYNNEI. The CDR3 region is CASSGQYSGNTIYF. The CDR3, as DNA: TGTGCCAGCAGCGGACAGTACTCTGGAAACACCATATATTTT.

The J gene is TRBJ2-4, the V gene TRBV27; D is perhaps TRBD2 (6 bases). Germline V gene sequence: CDR1 MNHEY, CDR2 SMNVEV (reference sequence). This CDR3 has 14 amino acids. V lost 2 bases to trimming and J lost 2 bases, with 7 bases between them. The CDR3 loop is CASSLGGSKNIQYF. Written as DNA, the CDR3 is TGTGCCAGCAGTTTAGGAGGGTCCAAAAACATTCAGTACTTC.

The rearrangement links TRBV29-1 to TRBJ2-7; 8 bases agree with TRBD1. The CDR3 totals 13 residues. V was pared by 5 bases and J by 5 bases, with 8 bases of the junction left unmatched. Germline assignment: CDR1 SQVTM and CDR2 ANQGSEA. The CDR3 loop is CSVCPQTGDEQYF. CDR3 bases: TGCAGCGTTTGCCCCCAGACAGGGGACGAGCAGTACTTC.

This CDR3 is CASSIRTGVRGEKLFF. As DNA, the CDR3 is TGTGCCAGTAGTATTCGGACAGGGGTTCGCGGTGAAAAACTGTTTTTT. J is TRBJ1-4 and V is TRBV19; 9 bases are a match to TRBD1. The CDR3 consists of 16 residues. V lost 3 bases, J lost 7 bases, and 9 bases stayed unmatched. Per germline, CDR1 LNHDA and CDR2 SQIVND (reference sequence).

The chain recombines TRBV19 with TRBJ2-7, with 10 bases lining up with TRBD2. The CDR3 runs to 15 residues. Trimming at V came to 2 bases and at J to 7 bases, leaving 8 bases not matched to a gene. Germline V CDR1 and CDR2: LNHDA, SQIVND (reference sequence). The CDR3 nucleotides are TGTGCCAGTAGTATAAGGACTAGCGGAATCTGGGAGCAGTACTTC. Protein: CASSIRTSGIWEQYF.

The genes are TRBV7-9 and TRBJ2-1; 12 bases line up with TRBD2. V lost 2 bases and J lost 6; bases outside the gene matches: 11. Germline V lookup: CDR1 SEHNR, CDR2 FQNEAQ (reference sequence). CDR3 length equals 18 residues. The DNA for the CDR3 is TGTGCCAGCAGCTTACGGCCCGGACTAGCGGGGAGATCCAATGAGCAGTTCTTC. Protein: CASSLRPGLAGRSNEQFF.